Below, one T cell receptor beta chain is given with its context. This entry comes from a study of blood T cell repertoires in COVID-19. In the study overall: Donors in the United States, Italy and Spain gave samples during acute or convalescent COVID-19. Sample material is recorded as cDNA or gDNA derived from T cells, B-cell-depleted T cells, or PBMCs.

The CDR3 length is 13 residues. Trimming pared 6 bases from V and 3 bases from J, leaving 8 bases between. Germline assignment: CDR1 MDHEN and CDR2 SYDVKM. Per the original methods: Reference gene primers were amplified, and this amplification served to estimate nucleated cell counts. The assay was immunoSEQ multiplex PCR, and TCRdb's table has in-frame clones only and misses some. Clone size and V and J calls were adopted from that table, with D and trimming inferred from the DNA. Found here are about 480,000 clones, 87% of them singletons; the top ten hold 1.5% to 2%. Sequencing input: PBMCs or T cells enriched from blood (not recorded which). The receptor was derived from a woman under 30 with acute COVID-19. The chain carries TRBV28 and TRBJ1-4; D call uncertain. In DNA, the CDR3 is TGTGCCAGCAGGACCGGGGCTAATGAAAAACTGTTTTTT. Its protein is CASRTGANEKLFF.